This TCR beta chain was captured by sequencing in a study of blood T cell repertoires in COVID-19. About the study: From the United States, Italy and Spain came samples of acute and convalescent COVID-19. The analysed material was cDNA or gDNA that came from T cells, B-cell-depleted T cells, or PBMCs.

As processed by the authors: Amplification of reference gene primers was used by the study to estimate nucleated cell counts. The data were produced by immunoSEQ multiplex PCR, yet TCRdb's version contains in-frame clones alone and is incomplete. Clone size and V and J calls were adopted from that table, with D and trimming inferred from the DNA. The table lists some 200,000 clones, around 80% of them singletons. The CDR3 has 18 residues. Trimming took 0 bases from V and 12 from J; bases not matched to a gene: 21. Germline V CDR1 and CDR2: SGHRS, YFSETQ. This clonotype originated in a man aged 45 to 65 with active or convalescent COVID-19. Sequenced input: peripheral blood. The V call is TRBV5-1, the J call TRBJ2-1; 7 nucleotides match TRBD1. The CDR3, as DNA: TGCGCCAGCAGCTTGGGACGCGGACAGGTCGGGATTGGGGCTAGGCAGTTCTTC. Protein sequence: CASSLGRGQVGIGARQFF.